Below are 32 T cell receptor beta chains sequenced from a single sample in a study of T cells in narcolepsy. TCRdb keeps only in-frame clones here, not all; method: immunoSEQ multiplex PCR. Of about 34,000 clones in the sample, around four fifths are singletons; the top ten hold just under 2.5%. The sample was CD45RA- memory CD4+ T cells from PBMCs. The receptor set was obtained from a human donor with narcolepsy.

V is TRBV6-6 and J is TRBJ1-4; D unresolved. This CDR3 comprises 13 residues. Germline CDR1 and CDR2: MNHNY and SVGAGI (reference sequence). V was cut by 2 bases and J by 5 bases, with 6 bases left in between. The CDR3 sequence is CASSYGGNEKLFF. The CDR3, as DNA: TGTGCCAGCAGTTACGGCGGAAATGAAAAACTGTTTTTT.

The V gene is TRBV20-1, the J gene TRBJ1-2; D not resolved. Deletions cut 7 bases from V and 7 bases from J, with 13 bases between. Germline CDR1 and CDR2: DFQATT and SNEGSKA (reference sequence). This CDR3 region has 11 residues. The CDR3 DNA is TGCAGTGTAAAGCTTGATGGTGGCTACACCTTC. It translates to CSVKLDGGYTF.

This chain links TRBV7-3 with TRBJ2-3, with 8 nucleotides matching TRBD1. V shed 3 bases and J 1 base; nucleotides not matched to a gene: 0. Germline CDR1 reads SGHTA; CDR2 reads FQGTGA. There are 14 residues in the CDR3. CDR3 in amino acids: CASSLGQGTDTQYF. In nucleotides, the CDR3 is TGTGCCAGCAGCTTGGGACAGGGCACAGATACGCAGTATTTT.

The chain has TRBV18 and TRBJ2-7, with 7 bases identical to TRBD1. This CDR3 spans 14 amino acids. Germline V gene sequence: CDR1 KGHSH, CDR2 LQKENI. V lost 3 bases to trimming and J lost 4 bases; unmatched junction nucleotides: 6. The CDR3 DNA sequence: TGTGCCAGCTCACCGGACAGGTTGGGATACGAGCAGTACTTC. It is translated as CASSPDRLGYEQYF.

The chain joins TRBV7-2 to TRBJ2-7, with 9 bases matching TRBD2. This CDR3 is built from 14 residues. Germline CDR1 reads SGHTA; CDR2 reads FQGNSA. The ends lost 4 bases at V and 7 bases at J; junction bases unmatched: 8. This CDR3 reads CASSSYRLAEEQYF. CDR3 DNA: TGTGCCAGCAGCTCCTATCGACTAGCGGAGGAGCAGTACTTC.

The chain links TRBV7-9 to TRBJ2-1; D is unresolved. The CDR3 totals 14 residues. Between the trimmed V and J ends, which lost 5 bases and 4 bases, there was a span of 12 bases. The germline gives CDR1 SEHNR, CDR2 FQNEAQ (reference sequence). DNA of the CDR3: TGTGCCAGCAGCGCCCGTACCTATTACAATGAGCAGTTCTTC. It translates to CASSARTYYNEQFF.

V is TRBV10-3 and J is TRBJ2-7; D is tentatively TRBD1 or TRBD2 (5 bases each). From germline, CDR1 is ENHRY and CDR2 SYGVKD. This CDR3 comprises 17 residues. V lost 2 bases and J 0 bases, leaving 17 bases between the germline ends. The DNA of the CDR3 is TGTGCCATCAGTGAGGACTCCGGGACGGCGAGCTCCTACGAGCAGTACTTC. Protein sequence: CAISEDSGTASSYEQYF.

This rearrangement joins TRBV4-3 to TRBJ2-5, with 11 bases lining up with TRBD2. CDR3 length: 14 residues. The junction had 2 bases not matched to a gene; V was cut back by 4 bases and J by 4 bases. Germline V CDR1 and CDR2: LGHNA, YSLEER. The CDR3 DNA reads TGCGCCAGCAGCCCGGGACTAGCGGTAGAGACCCAGTACTTC. Translation gives CASSPGLAVETQYF.

The genes are TRBV6-5 and TRBJ1-3; tentative D call: TRBD1 (6 bases). The CDR3 spans 14 residues. V lost 3 bases and J 4 bases, leaving 10 bases between the germline ends. Germline V gene sequence: CDR1 MNHEY, CDR2 SVGAGI. CDR3 bases: TGTGCCAGCAGTTATGGGGGCGGAGGAAACACCATATATTTT. Translation: CASSYGGGGNTIYF.

This clone came up once. The chain links TRBV29-1 to TRBJ2-2; no clear D gene. Trimming cost V 4 bases and J 4 bases, with 7 bases left between them. The CDR3 runs 12 residues. From germline, CDR1 is SQVTM and CDR2 ANQGSEA. This CDR3 reads CSVGDFTGELFF. The CDR3 bases are TGCAGCGTTGGTGACTTCACCGGGGAGCTGTTTTTT.

This chain connects TRBV30 to TRBJ2-7; 8 bases align to TRBD1. This CDR3 has 15 residues. V lost 4 bases and J lost 3; bases outside the gene matches: 11. Per the germline V gene, CDR1 is GTSNPN and CDR2 is SVGIG (reference sequence). The CDR3 loop reads CAWMEERTGYYEQYF. The CDR3 DNA reads TGTGCCTGGATGGAGGAAAGGACAGGGTACTACGAGCAGTACTTC.

The chain has TRBV7-3 and TRBJ2-1; 7 bases line up with TRBD2. V lost 0 bases and J lost 5; bases outside the gene matches: 4. Germline V lookup: CDR1 SGHTA, CDR2 FQGTGA. This CDR3 has 15 amino acids. CDR3 sequence (DNA): TGTGCCAGCAGCTTAACGGGAGGGCGCCACAATGAGCAGTTCTTC. Its protein product is CASSLTGGRHNEQFF.

The rearrangement links TRBV5-6 to TRBJ1-4; D ambiguous. The V gene lost 0 bases and the J gene lost 4 bases, with 7 bases spanning the gap. CDR1 and CDR2 from the germline V gene are SGHDT and YYEEEE. This CDR3 has 14 amino acids. In DNA form, the CDR3 reads TGTGCCAGCAGCTTGGTGTCCAGTAATGAAAAACTGTTTTTT. This codes for CASSLVSSNEKLFF.

J is TRBJ2-7 and V is TRBV4-3; D unresolved. The V gene lost 0 bases and the J gene lost 2 bases, with 8 bases spanning the gap. The CDR3 totals 14 residues. Germline CDR1 LGHNA, CDR2 YSLEER. The CDR3 nucleotides read TGCGCCAGCAGCCAAGATTTGGTAGCCTACGAGCAGTACTTC. This gives the protein CASSQDLVAYEQYF.

This clone was detected only once. CDR3 in DNA: TGTGCCAGCAGTACAACCGTGAGTGGCTACACCTTC. Protein: CASSTTVSGYTF. The chain employs TRBV6-5 and TRBJ1-2; D gene unclear. CDR3 length: 12 amino acids. V lost 5 bases to trimming and J lost 7 bases, with 11 bases between them. Germline CDR1 MNHEY, CDR2 SVGAGI.

The gene calls are TRBV30 and TRBJ1-6; D is uncertain. Germline-derived CDR1 and CDR2 are GTSNPN and SVGIG (reference sequence). V lost 5 bases, J lost 10 bases, and 15 bases lay in between. CDR3 length: 13 amino acids. The CDR3 reads CAWQTSTGSPLHF. CDR3 nucleotide sequence: TGTGCCTGGCAGACCTCGACGGGCTCACCCCTCCACTTT.

This clone turned up a few times. The chain has TRBV5-1 and TRBJ1-1; weak D call: TRBD1 (5 bases). The length of the CDR3 is 14 residues. The germline gives CDR1 SGHRS, CDR2 YFSETQ. Trimming left V 5 bases short and J 0 bases short, with 11 bases between. This CDR3 is CASSHTGVNTEAFF. CDR3 nucleotide sequence: TGCGCCAGCAGTCATACGGGGGTGAACACTGAAGCTTTCTTT.

The rearrangement links TRBV6-5 to TRBJ2-7; D remains ambiguous. CDR1 and CDR2 from the germline V gene are MNHEY and SVGAGI. Trimming removed 5 bases from V and 3 bases from J, with 8 bases in between. CDR3 length: 12 residues. CDR3 residues: CASSEFVYEQYF. The CDR3, as DNA: TGTGCCAGCAGTGAATTTGTCTACGAGCAGTACTTC.

V is TRBV28 and J is TRBJ1-2; 7 positions match TRBD1. From germline, CDR1 is MDHEN and CDR2 SYDVKM. The CDR3 sequence is 13 residues long. The V segment lost 8 bases and the J segment 4 bases; nucleotides outside the gene matches: 7. CDR3 DNA sequence: TGTGCCAGCCACAGGGGAGTGGGCTATGGCTACACCTTC. Its translation: CASHRGVGYGYTF.

This clone has a single count. The rearrangement links TRBV4-1 to TRBJ1-3; tentative D call: TRBD1 (5 bases). The CDR3 sequence is 15 residues long. Per germline, CDR1 MGHRA and CDR2 YSYEKL. Trimming pared 4 bases from V and 2 bases from J, leaving 12 bases between. The CDR3: CASSPGVGPGNTIYF. The CDR3 DNA follows: TGCGCCAGCAGCCCCGGAGTGGGACCTGGAAACACCATATATTTT.

The chain links TRBV5-4 to TRBJ1-4; D unresolved. Germline V gene lookup returns CDR1 SGHNT and CDR2 YYREEE (reference sequence). Trimming left V 0 bases short and J 8 bases short, with 8 bases between. CDR3 size: 13 residues. CDR3: CASSLAGREKLFF. The CDR3 bases are TGTGCCAGCAGCTTGGCCGGGAGGGAAAAACTGTTTTTT.

The rearrangement uses TRBV5-4 and TRBJ2-1, with 10 positions matching TRBD1. CDR3 length equals 14 residues. Trimming removed 4 bases from V and 6 bases from J; junction bases left unmatched: 4. The germline V gene has CDR1 SGHNT and CDR2 YYREEE (reference sequence). This CDR3 is CASSRTGGSNEQFF. The CDR3 nucleotides are TGTGCCAGCAGCAGGACAGGGGGGTCCAATGAGCAGTTCTTC.

The chain employs TRBV9 and TRBJ1-3; D is ambiguous. This CDR3 comprises 16 residues. The V end was cut by 0 bases, the J end by 4 bases, with 14 bases between. In germline, CDR1 is SGDLS, CDR2 YYNGEE. CDR3 sequence: CASSVVPGSLGNTIYF. CDR3 nucleotide sequence: TGTGCCAGCAGCGTAGTACCGGGTAGTCTAGGAAACACCATATATTTT.

The rearrangement joins TRBV7-3 to TRBJ2-5, with 9 bases matching TRBD2. Trimming at V came to 4 bases and at J to 5 bases, leaving 8 bases not matched to a gene. CDR1 is SGHTA, CDR2 FQGTGA, per germline. The CDR3 sequence is 15 residues long. The CDR3 sequence is CASSSGLAGVETQYF. In nucleotides, the CDR3 is TGTGCCAGCAGCTCGGGACTAGCTGGGGTGGAGACCCAGTACTTC.

In its sample, this clone was seen once. One end of the junction fails to match germline, which may point to a read error. The V gene is TRBV10-3, the J gene TRBJ1-2; D is perhaps TRBD1 (5 bases). CDR3 size: 15 residues. Germline CDR1 reads ENHRY; CDR2 reads SYGVKD. DNA of the CDR3: TGTGCCAGCAGTGAGTCAGGCAGGGATAACTATGGCGACACCTTC. Translated, it gives CASSESGRDNYGDTF.

The V and J genes are TRBV5-4 and TRBJ2-2; perhaps D is TRBD1 or TRBD2 (5 bases each). CDR1 and CDR2 (germline): SGHNT, YYREEE (reference sequence). Trimming cost V 4 bases and J 3 bases, with 13 bases left between them. This CDR3 is 15 amino acids long. CDR3 in DNA: TGTGCCAGCAGCAAAGAAGGGACGGACACCGGGGAGCTGTTTTTT. Protein: CASSKEGTDTGELFF.

The chain couples TRBV29-1 to TRBJ2-7; 10 bases line up with TRBD2. Germline CDR1 SQVTM, CDR2 ANQGSEA. V shed 8 bases, J shed 3 bases, and the junction held 13 bases outside the gene matches. The length of the CDR3 is 15 residues. Here the CDR3 reads CSILKLAGRLYEQYF. The CDR3 DNA reads as TGCAGCATCCTCAAACTAGCGGGGCGCCTCTACGAGCAGTACTTC.

V and J are TRBV28 and TRBJ2-3; TRBD2 agrees at 11 bases. The V gene's germline CDR1 is MDHEN and CDR2 SYDVKM. V lost 6 bases and J lost 5; bases outside the gene matches: 13. This CDR3 is 17 amino acids long. As DNA, the CDR3 is TGTGCCAGCAGCGGACTAGCGGGCCACCCTTTGGGAGATACGCAGTATTTT. The encoded protein is CASSGLAGHPLGDTQYF.

The chain joins TRBV7-3 to TRBJ1-1; D unresolved. Germline V CDR1 and CDR2: SGHTA, FQGTGA. V dropped 6 bases and J dropped 3 bases, with 14 bases sitting between them. The length of the CDR3 is 14 residues. The CDR3 DNA is TGTGCCAGCAGAAAAGGACGTCGGGACACTGAAGCTTTCTTT. Amino acid sequence: CASRKGRRDTEAFF.

Only one count was recorded for this clone. The J gene is TRBJ1-1, the V gene TRBV6-5; TRBD1 might be the D (6 bases). V was trimmed by 8 bases and J by 6 bases, leaving 16 bases between them. The CDR3 spans 13 residues. The germline CDR1 and CDR2 sequences are MNHEY and SVGAGI. The CDR3 sequence is CASGKQGRAEAFF. In DNA, the CDR3 is TGTGCCAGCGGTAAGCAGGGGAGGGCTGAAGCTTTCTTT.

V and J are TRBV28 and TRBJ2-7; TRBD1 matches 10 bases. This CDR3 is 14 amino acids long. Looked up from germline, CDR1 is MDHEN and CDR2 is SYDVKM. V dropped 6 bases and J dropped 3; count of bases not matched to a gene: 5. The CDR3 loop is CASRTGGVGYEQYF. CDR3 nucleotides: TGTGCCAGCAGGACAGGGGGCGTAGGCTACGAGCAGTACTTC.

The V call is TRBV29-1, the J call TRBJ1-2, with D perhaps TRBD1 (6 bases). Germline V gene lookup returns CDR1 SQVTM and CDR2 ANQGSEA. Trimming cost V 4 bases and J 6 bases, with 21 bases left between them. This CDR3 contains 15 residues. The CDR3 loop reads CSVGSLRQGTNGYTF. In DNA, the CDR3 is TGCAGCGTTGGGTCGCTCCGCCAGGGGACAAATGGCTACACCTTC.